This T cell receptor beta chain was captured in a study of metastatic and nonmetastatic thyroid tumors. Overall study: Across blood and tumor or nodule tissue, repertoires from malignant and benign thyroid patients were compared with one another.

This clone appeared a few times. Its antigen remains unidentified. Findings and caveats of the study: Compared with benign nodules, malignant thyroid tumors were reported to have significantly higher TCR beta diversity in both blood and tumor.

As originally analysed: Researchers built a distant-metastasis classifier for papillary thyroid cancer that drew on CDR3 differences across clinicopathological groups. TCRdb re-analyzed the PCR reads through MiXCR. These V and J calls are TCRdb output, not the study's own analysis. The repertoire holds roughly 4,900 clones, 28% seen once, with roughly 15% in the top ten. V dropped 6 bases and J dropped 0 bases, with 12 bases sitting between them. Germline values: CDR1 SNHLY, CDR2 FYNNEI. The CDR3 totals 15 residues. Patients had received no treatment of any kind before thyroid surgery. This TCR was sampled from a female donor with papillary thyroid cancer or a benign thyroid nodule (not recorded which). Some clones in this sample may be carry-over from other donors' samples. The chain combines TRBV2 with TRBJ1-5; D may be TRBD1 (6 bases). Sequenced: adjacent normal tissue. The CDR3 nucleotides are TGTGCCAGCAGGAGCTCAGGGGTTAGCAATCAGCCCCAGCATTTT. Amino acid sequence: CASRSSGVSNQPQHF. Together with reference TRBV2 and TRBJ1-5, the CDR3 gives the full variable domain: EPEVTQTPSHQVTQMGQEVILRCVPISNHLYFYWYRQILGQKVEFLVSFYNNEISEKSEIFDDQFSVERPDGSNFTLKIRSTKLEDSAMYFCASRSSGVSNQPQHFGDGTRLSIL.